This paragraph reports one T cell receptor (beta chain). TCRdb keeps only in-frame clones here, not all; method: immunoSEQ multiplex PCR. The sample consists of 50,000 to 75,000 clones, 88% of them appearing once. Germline CDR1 reads SGHTA; CDR2 reads FQGNSA. The CDR3 is 15 residues long. Trimming shortened V by 4 bases and J by 4 bases, and 16 bases separated the two germline ends. This sample stems from a study of blood T cell repertoires in COVID-19. The TCR sequence derives from a woman aged 45 to 65 with active or convalescent COVID-19. V usage is TRBV7-2 and J usage is TRBJ2-5, with a possible D match to TRBD2 (6 bases). Sequenced input: peripheral blood. The CDR3: CASSSDGRMIETQYF. Here the CDR3 DNA reads TGTGCCAGCAGCTCCGACGGGAGAATGATAGAGACCCAGTACTTC.